The T cell receptor beta chain described here comes from a study of CD8+CD57+ T cells in acquired aplastic anemia. All patients picked for sequencing had shown, by flow cytometry, an expansion of CD8+CD57+ cells. Among the patients, none had received any therapy at the time of blood sampling. Whole-study results and caveats: Patients were compared with controls for CD8+ Simpson's diversity, and no significant difference emerged. Patients and controls shared some 30 CD8+ CDR3 sequences, highly expressed in patients.

TCR beta VDJ and CDR3 were profiled, and genomic DNA was the template. TCRdb passed the reads through MiXCR, listing each CDR3 protein once. The sample has about 58,000 distinct CDR3 sequences, around 60% seen once. Remarks on this clonotype: Antigen specificity is unknown.

CDR1 SGHVS and CDR2 FQNEAQ come from the germline V gene. After removal of 1 base from V and 8 bases from J, the junction contained 6 bases not matched to a gene. This CDR3 contains 14 residues. This TCR came from a human donor with aplastic anemia. Sample: sorted CD4+, CD8+, or CD8+CD57+ T cells (not recorded which) from PBMCs. The gene calls are TRBV7-8 and TRBJ1-2; the match to TRBD1 covers 8 bases. DNA of the CDR3: TGTGCCAGCAGCTTAGTGGGGGCAGGGGGCGGCTACACCTTC. Its translation is CASSLVGAGGGYTF.